This section outlines one TCR beta chain sequence together with its context. Antigen unknown. The table came from immunoSEQ multiplex PCR; TCRdb's copy has only in-frame clones and leaves some out. The sample shows 15,000 to 20,000 clones, about 80% of them seen only once. The source of the sample is a study of graft-versus-host responses after intestinal transplantation. The overall study: Transplant types were multivisceral, liver-intestinal, or isolated intestinal. Whole-study results and caveats: Peak levels of circulating GvH clones tracked with early post-transplant HvG declines.

Both intraepithelial and lamina propria lymphocytes were released by processing graft tissue. Germline assignment: CDR1 SGHNT and CDR2 YYREEE (reference sequence). V shed 4 bases and J shed 1 base, with 17 bases lying between them. This CDR3 is built from 16 residues. The source of this sequence is a human patient who received an intestinal transplant, so some T cells may come from the graft donor. The sample was ileum tissue, taken roughly 3.5 months after intestinal transplant. This chain links TRBV5-4 with TRBJ1-1; D perhaps matches TRBD1 (6 bases). The CDR3 region is CASSPRAGAGNTEAFF. The CDR3 bases are TGTGCCAGCAGCCCAAGGGCAGGGGCGGGGAACACTGAAGCTTTCTTT.